This T cell receptor beta chain was identified during a study of tumor-infiltrating lymphocytes in primary liver carcinoma. Details on this clonotype: Its specificity is not known.

Unsorted whole blood served as the source of blood RNA, and germline DNA was extracted as well. V lost 0 bases, J lost 7 bases, and 13 bases lay in between. Germline CDR1 reads MNHNY; CDR2 reads SVGAGI (reference sequence). This CDR3 has 16 residues. Notes on the study in general: Tumor samples exhibited a significantly greater top-250-clone fraction than blood samples (p = 0.039).

With a constant-region primer, TCR beta cDNA was made from around 520 ng of total RNA. Nested multiplex PCR, run for three rounds with slightly modified ARM-PCR, yielded TCR beta libraries. Investigators reported that the first two PCR rounds, at roughly 10 cycles each, used TRBV1-TRBV30 forward primers with a C-beta reverse primer. TCRdb ran MiXCR on the multiplex PCR reads and lists one entry per CDR3 protein. Among a few hundred thousand distinct CDR3 sequences, almost 60% were seen once, and the ten largest hold over 15%. This clonotype originated in a woman younger than 45 with primary liver carcinoma and hepatitis B virus infection. Sequencing was performed on peripheral blood. J is TRBJ1-6 and V is TRBV6-6, with a tentative D call TRBD1 (6 bases). CDR3 protein: CASSYSSPGVNSPLHF. The CDR3 DNA follows: TGTGCCAGCAGTTACTCGAGTCCAGGGGTGAATTCACCCCTCCACTTT.